One sample yielded the 31 T cell receptor beta chains listed below, sequenced in a study of blood T cell repertoires in COVID-19. Clones were sequenced by immunoSEQ multiplex PCR, and TCRdb holds only the in-frame ones, with some missing. The sample lists about 26,000 clones; almost 90% were seen once. The sequencing input was peripheral blood. All receptors derive from a man aged 65 to 79 with acute or convalescent COVID-19.

This clone is a singleton in its sample. Other DNA sequences in the sample encode the same CDR3. The chain links TRBV29-1 to TRBJ2-3; TRBD2 matches at 13 bases. The trim removed 2 bases at V and 5 bases at J, leaving 10 bases unmatched. The CDR3 is 17 residues long. Germline CDR1 is SQVTM and CDR2 is ANQGSEA. CDR3 bases: TGCAGCGTTGAACCCGAAACTAGCGGGAGGGCCATAGATACGCAGTATTTT. Its translation: CSVEPETSGRAIDTQYF.

J is TRBJ2-7 and V is TRBV4-3; 7 bases fit TRBD2. This CDR3 comprises 16 residues. Germline V gives CDR1 LGHNA, CDR2 YSLEER. Germline trimming cut 0 bases from V and 1 base from J; bases unmatched to any gene: 6. CDR3 sequence: CASSQDPAGKSYEQYF. CDR3 nucleotides: TGCGCCAGCAGCCAAGATCCAGCGGGAAAATCCTACGAGCAGTACTTC.

The chain links TRBV6-5 to TRBJ2-3; maybe TRBD2 (5 bases). V dropped 8 bases and J dropped 5 bases, with 14 bases sitting between them. The CDR3 contains 13 residues. Looked up from germline, CDR1 is MNHEY and CDR2 is SVGAGI. The CDR3 coding sequence is TGTGCCAGCGGGCTAGGAGGTGGAGATACGCAGTATTTT. It encodes CASGLGGGDTQYF.

V and J are TRBV11-1 and TRBJ2-1; 7 bases match TRBD2. There are 14 residues in the CDR3. The junction had 4 bases not matched to a gene; V was cut back by 6 bases and J by 2 bases. Per the germline V gene, CDR1 is SGHAT and CDR2 is FQDESV (reference sequence). The CDR3 reads CASSGGRAYNEQFF. The CDR3 nucleotides read TGTGCCAGCAGTGGGGGGAGGGCCTACAATGAGCAGTTCTTC.

A remark on this clone: Since no conserved phenylalanine or tryptophan closes the CDR3, a read error is the likely cause. It is unclear where the CDR3 begins or ends on the DNA, so no DNA is shown, and the CDR3 is as TCRdb lists it. This chain uses TRBV6-5 with TRBJ1-2; TRBD1 is the table's D call, not checked against the DNA. The CDR3 is 13 amino acids long, termini counted. CDR1 is MNHEY and CDR2 is SVGAGI in the germline V gene. CDR3 protein: CASSLGPGQETFV.

This sequence joins TRBV12-5 and TRBJ2-1; 13 bases fit TRBD2. CDR1 and CDR2 (germline): LGHNT, FRNRAP. The V and J ends lost 1 base and 6 bases, in that order; junction bases with no gene match: 6. The CDR3 has 17 amino acids. CDR3 sequence (DNA): TGTGCTAGTGGTTTGGGGTCGAGGACTAGCGGGAGCAATGAGCAGTTCTTC. This encodes CASGLGSRTSGSNEQFF.

This clone occurred a few times. The V gene is TRBV4-1, the J gene TRBJ1-6, with unresolved D. The V and J ends lost 6 bases and 4 bases respectively, with 10 bases between them. In germline, CDR1 is MGHRA, CDR2 YSYEKL. This CDR3 has 14 amino acids. The CDR3 DNA is TGCGCCAGCAGGAGGGCGTTTTATAATTCACCCCTCCACTTT. It yields the protein CASRRAFYNSPLHF.

The J gene is TRBJ1-6, the V gene TRBV28, with D possibly matching TRBD1 (6 bases). This CDR3 is 18 amino acids long. Germline CDR1 and CDR2: MDHEN and SYDVKM. V gave up 3 bases and J gave up 1 base, with 16 bases separating them. The CDR3 protein is CASSLSTGFGSYNSPLHF. DNA of the CDR3: TGTGCCAGCAGTTTGTCCACAGGGTTTGGGTCCTATAATTCACCCCTCCACTTT.

This clone was seen only once. The chain uses TRBV3-1 (or the pseudogene TRBV3-2) and TRBJ1-2, with 8 bases matching TRBD1. CDR1 is LGHDT and CDR2 is YNNKEL in the germline V gene (reference sequence). The junction had 2 bases not matched to a gene; V was cut back by 1 base and J by 4 bases. The CDR3 extends over 14 amino acids. In DNA, the CDR3 is TGTGCCAGCAGCCAAGGGACAGGGAGCTATGGCTACACCTTC. Amino acids: CASSQGTGSYGYTF.

This clone was seen only a few times. V is TRBV5-5 and J is TRBJ1-2; 9 nucleotides align to TRBD1. CDR3 size: 15 residues. Germline V gives CDR1 SGHKS, CDR2 YYEKEE (reference sequence). With V trimmed by 0 bases and J by 1 base, 1 base remained unmatched. CDR3 protein: CASSLEGQGNYGYTF. The CDR3 coding sequence is TGTGCCAGCAGCTTGGAGGGACAGGGTAACTATGGCTACACCTTC. The full variable domain, its missing parts supplied by reference TRBV5-5 and TRBJ1-2, is DAGVTQSPTHLIKTRGQQVTLRCSPISGHKSVSWYQQVLGQGPQFIFQYYEKEERGRGNFPDRFSARQFPNYSSELNVNALLLGDSALYLCASSLEGQGNYGYTFGSGTRLTVV.

V gene TRBV4-2 combines with J gene TRBJ1-3, with unresolved D. This CDR3 spans 15 amino acids. Per the germline V gene, CDR1 is LGHNA and CDR2 is YNFKEQ. V was pared by 6 bases and J by 2 bases, with 14 bases between. The CDR3 here is CASSLEKATGNTIYF. The CDR3, as DNA: TGTGCCAGCAGTTTAGAGAAAGCTACTGGAAACACCATATATTTT.

V gene TRBV18 combines with J gene TRBJ2-4; tentatively, D is TRBD2 (5 bases). Looked up from germline, CDR1 is KGHSH and CDR2 is LQKENI. CDR3 length equals 13 residues. Trimming shortened V by 3 bases and J by 3 bases, and 6 bases separated the two germline ends. The CDR3 region is CASSPGVKNIQYF. CDR3 coding DNA: TGTGCCAGCTCACCCGGGGTCAAAAACATTCAGTACTTC. Supplemented by reference TRBV18 and TRBJ2-4, the full variable domain reads NAGVMQNPRHLVRRRGQEARLRCSPMKGHSHVYWYRQLPEEGLKFMVYLQKENIIDESGMPKERFSAEFPKEGPSILRIQQVVRGDSAAYFCASSPGVKNIQYFGAGTRLSVL.

This chain uses TRBV18 with TRBJ2-3; D ambiguous. V lost 2 bases and J lost 0, with 12 bases in between. CDR1 is KGHSH and CDR2 is LQKENI in the germline V gene. This CDR3 spans 16 amino acids. The chain's CDR3 is CASSPYSRLSTDTQYF. Here the CDR3 DNA reads TGTGCCAGCTCACCATATTCCAGGCTAAGCACAGATACGCAGTATTTT.

J is TRBJ2-1 and V is TRBV15, with D possibly TRBD2 on 5 matching bases. The CDR3 loop spans 16 amino acids. Trimming cost V 5 bases and J 2 bases, with 16 bases left between them. The germline CDR1 and CDR2 sequences are LNHNV and YYDKDF (reference sequence). The CDR3 sequence is CATSGGLVVPYNEQFF. CDR3 sequence (DNA): TGTGCCACCAGCGGAGGTTTAGTCGTCCCCTACAATGAGCAGTTCTTC.

The rearrangement uses TRBV10-3 and TRBJ2-3, with no clear D. The V end was cut by 3 bases, the J end by 0 bases, with 7 bases between. Germline V gene lookup returns CDR1 ENHRY and CDR2 SYGVKD. This CDR3 has 14 residues. In DNA, the CDR3 is TGTGCCATCAGTGACAGCAGGAGCACAGATACGCAGTATTTT. It specifies CAISDSRSTDTQYF.

The CDR3 region is CASSGRFLGSNQPQHF. In DNA form, the CDR3 reads TGTGCCAGCAGTGGGCGTTTCTTAGGATCTAATCAGCCCCAGCATTTT. The chain employs TRBV28 and TRBJ1-5; D is undetermined. This CDR3 has 16 amino acids. Germline V lookup: CDR1 MDHEN, CDR2 SYDVKM. V lost 5 bases and J 4 bases, leaving 18 bases between the germline ends.

The J gene is TRBJ1-5, the V gene TRBV15; TRBD1 agrees at 10 bases. J was trimmed by 7 bases and V by 3 bases; bases with no gene match: 3. The CDR3 consists of 14 residues. Germline V CDR1 and CDR2: LNHNV, YYDKDF (reference sequence). The CDR3 region is CATSSDRGLQPQHF. CDR3 DNA sequence: TGTGCCACCAGCAGCGACAGGGGGCTACAGCCCCAGCATTTT.

The chain couples TRBV27 to TRBJ2-7; 8 bases map to TRBD1. V lost 2 bases and J lost 6; bases outside the gene matches: 6. Per the germline V gene, CDR1 is MNHEY and CDR2 is SMNVEV (reference sequence). The CDR3 extends over 14 amino acids. The CDR3 DNA is TGTGCCAGCAGTTTAAGTCAGGGGGCATCCGAGCAGTACTTC. This sequence encodes CASSLSQGASEQYF.

This chain joins TRBV9 and TRBJ1-5; no definite D call. CDR1 is SGDLS, CDR2 YYNGEE, per germline. The CDR3 sequence is 15 residues long. V gave up 4 bases and J gave up 0 bases, with 11 bases separating them. The CDR3: CASSSSGNSNQPQHF. The CDR3 coding sequence is TGTGCCAGCAGCTCCTCGGGAAATAGCAATCAGCCCCAGCATTTT.

This sequence joins TRBV5-6 and TRBJ2-2, with a weak D call TRBD1 (5 bases). This CDR3 has 14 amino acids. Trimming removed 0 bases at V and 7 bases at J, with 10 bases between. Germline V CDR1 and CDR2: SGHDT, YYEEEE. CDR3: CASSLGPGHGELFF. The CDR3, as DNA: TGTGCCAGCAGCTTGGGGCCAGGGCACGGGGAGCTGTTTTTT.

The rearrangement uses TRBV19 and TRBJ2-5; TRBD2 matches at 10 bases. This CDR3 is built from 16 residues. V gave up 6 bases and J gave up 2 bases; unmatched junction bases: 9. Per the germline V gene, CDR1 is LNHDA and CDR2 is SQIVND (reference sequence). The CDR3 DNA reads as TGTGCCAGTAGGGCCCAGACTAGCGGGCCTCAAGAGACCCAGTACTTC. Its protein product is CASRAQTSGPQETQYF. The full variable domain, its missing parts supplied by reference TRBV19 and TRBJ2-5, is DGGITQSPKYLFRKEGQNVTLSCEQNLNHDAMYWYRQDPGQGLRLIYYSQIVNDFQKGDIAEGYSVSREKKESFPLTVTSAQKNPTAFYLCASRAQTSGPQETQYFGPGTRLLVL.

This clone was seen a handful of times. The chain couples TRBV7-8 to TRBJ2-4, with 7 bases fitting TRBD1. With 6 bases clipped from V and 8 bases from J, the junction kept 13 bases outside the gene matches. From germline, CDR1 is SGHVS and CDR2 FQNEAQ. This CDR3 has 15 residues. The CDR3 DNA reads TGTGCCAGCAGACTAAGGACAGGTGTAGAAGACATTCAGTACTTC. Its translation is CASRLRTGVEDIQYF. The full variable domain, with the rest looked up from reference TRBV7-8 and TRBJ2-4, is GAGVSQSPRYKVAKRGQDVALRCDPISGHVSLFWYQQALGQGPEFLTYFQNEAQLDKSGLPSDRFFAERPEGSVSTLKIQRTQQEDSAVYLCASRLRTGVEDIQYFGAGTRLSVL.

The rearrangement uses TRBV18 and TRBJ1-2, with TRBD1 as a possible D gene (5 bases). The germline V gene encodes CDR1 KGHSH and CDR2 LQKENI. This CDR3 is 15 amino acids long. Trimming stripped 1 base from V and 4 bases from J, with 13 bases between. The CDR3 here is CASSPLPGKSYGYTF. The CDR3 region has the DNA TGTGCCAGCTCACCACTCCCAGGGAAATCCTATGGCTACACCTTC.

The V gene is TRBV15, the J gene TRBJ2-5; the match to TRBD2 covers 11 bases. This CDR3 comprises 15 residues. CDR1 is LNHNV, CDR2 YYDKDF, per germline (reference sequence). Germline trimming cut 3 bases from V and 1 base from J; bases unmatched to any gene: 1. The CDR3 DNA reads as TGTGCCACCAGCAGCGGGACTAGCGGCCAAGAGACCCAGTACTTC. Residues: CATSSGTSGQETQYF.

The chain carries TRBV11-2 and TRBJ2-5; weak D call: TRBD2 (6 bases). Germline-derived CDR1 and CDR2 are SGHAT and FQNNGV. Trimming took 5 bases from V and 5 from J, leaving 12 bases between them. CDR3 size: 13 residues. The CDR3 loop reads CASSPGVWETQYF. CDR3 nucleotide sequence: TGTGCCAGCAGCCCGGGGGTGTGGGAGACCCAGTACTTC. Variable domain in full (rest from reference TRBV11-2 and TRBJ2-5): EAGVAQSPRYKIIEKRQSVAFWCNPISGHATLYWYQQILGQGPKLLIQFQNNGVVDDSQLPKDRFSAERLKGVDSTLKIQPAKLEDSAVYLCASSPGVWETQYFGPGTRLLVL.

V is TRBV4-1 and J is TRBJ2-4, with 7 bases lining up with TRBD1. There are 17 residues in the CDR3. V shed 3 bases, J shed 0 bases, and the junction held 8 bases outside the gene matches. In germline, CDR1 is MGHRA, CDR2 YSYEKL. The DNA for the CDR3 is TGCGCCAGCAGCCATGCACGGACAGGTTTAGCCAAAAACATTCAGTACTTC. Translated: CASSHARTGLAKNIQYF.

The gene calls are TRBV11-2 and TRBJ1-3; D perhaps matches TRBD1 (5 bases). This CDR3 has 16 amino acids. Germline CDR1 is SGHAT and CDR2 is FQNNGV. Deletions cut 4 bases from V and 1 base from J, with 14 bases between. CDR3 sequence: CASSSGTRGSGNTIYF. CDR3 nucleotide sequence: TGTGCCAGCAGCTCCGGGACGCGGGGGTCTGGAAACACCATATATTTT.

This sequence joins TRBV7-2 and TRBJ2-7, with a tentative D call TRBD2 (6 bases). The CDR3 consists of 14 residues. Trimming left V 0 bases short and J 2 bases short, with 8 bases between. CDR1 SGHTA and CDR2 FQGNSA come from the germline V gene. CDR3 DNA: TGTGCCAGCAGCTTAGCTAGCGGACCCTACGAGCAGTACTTC. This translates into CASSLASGPYEQYF.

V usage is TRBV15 and J usage is TRBJ2-5; TRBD2 matches 8 bases. The CDR3 spans 14 residues. V was pared by 1 base and J by 2 bases, with 0 bases of the junction left unmatched. In germline, CDR1 is LNHNV, CDR2 YYDKDF (reference sequence). The CDR3 sequence: CATSRVAGQETQYF. CDR3 in DNA: TGTGCCACCAGCAGAGTAGCGGGGCAAGAGACCCAGTACTTC.

J is TRBJ1-1 and V is TRBV2; D unresolved. CDR1 and CDR2 (germline): SNHLY, FYNNEI. This CDR3 has 11 residues. Trimming took 2 bases from V and 7 from J, leaving 5 bases between them. The CDR3 spells CASSERVEAFF. CDR3 bases: TGTGCCAGCAGTGAACGGGTTGAAGCTTTCTTT.

The chain has TRBV7-8 and TRBJ2-1; 15 nucleotides align to TRBD2. Germline loops: CDR1 SGHVS, CDR2 FQNEAQ. CDR3 length: 18 residues. V lost 1 base and J lost 6; bases outside the gene matches: 7. CDR3 nucleotide sequence: TGTGCCAGCAGCTTAGTAGGACTAGCGGGAGGGAGCGGCAATGAGCAGTTCTTC. Its translation: CASSLVGLAGGSGNEQFF.